This TCR beta chain was sequenced during a study of cytomegalovirus exposure and HLA in healthy donors. Study outcomes and limitations: In a later analysis, common viral pathogens appeared linked to several of the most significant clusters. It was taken for granted in presence/absence analyses that sequencing depth across donors was roughly uniform. Relative to the 666-donor mean, N-insertions were reportedly fewer in an Asian-associated ancestry cluster in a later analysis.

V was cut by 5 bases and J by 0 bases, with 8 bases left in between. The CDR3 consists of 14 residues. The germline gives CDR1 MNHEY, CDR2 SMNVEV (reference sequence). As for this clone: Its antigen is not identified.

PCR used 60 Vbeta primers and 13 Jbeta primers. Sequencing used immunoSEQ multiplex PCR; TCRdb keeps in-frame clones, though not all of them. The table shows about 140,000 clones, with around 86% occurring only once. The chain couples TRBV27 to TRBJ1-5; D unclear. This TCR derives from a woman in her 30s in good health and CMV-seronegative. The sample comprised PBMCs. In DNA form, the CDR3 reads TGTGCCAGCAGTCCGACGGGTAGCAATCAGCCCCAGCATTTT. It codes for CASSPTGSNQPQHF.